A selection of T cell receptor beta chains follows, all from one sample in a study of T-cell reconstitution after alpha-beta-depleted transplantation in children. From the PCR reads, TCRdb called clonotypes with MiXCR, one entry per CDR3 protein. Counted here are around 580,000 distinct CDR3 sequences, roughly 27% occurring once; the ten biggest clones make up 30% to 45%. The material was PBMCs, obtained before TCRalphabeta/CD19-depleted stem cell transplant. The receptors stem from a boy younger than two with Wiskott-Aldrich syndrome, due to receive a stem cell transplant. Each CDR3 is given with its conserved first and last residue. The D gene is left open where the match is weak. Only part of the rows carry a size: once, few, many, or a class if the clone is expanded.

D gene	V gene	clone size	J gene	CDR3 protein	CDR3 DNA
.	TRBV5-1	.	TRBJ2-1	CASSSSTRFSYNEQFF	TGCGCCAGCAGCTCTTCTACCCGGTTCTCCTACAATGAGCAGTTCTTC
.	TRBV5-1	few	TRBJ1-4	CASSLAKLPGEEKLFF	TGCGCCAGCAGCTTGGCCAAGCTACCGGGGGAAGAAAAACTGTTTTTT
TRBD2	TRBV10-1	once	TRBJ2-1	CASSESRTSGIAFSYNEQFF	TGCGCCAGCAGTGAGTCCCGGACTAGCGGGATCGCATTCTCCTACAATGAGCAGTTCTTC
.	TRBV9	once	TRBJ2-3	CASSASTATQYF	TGTGCCAGCAGCGCTAGCACAGCTACGCAGTATTTT
TRBD2	TRBV7-9	.	TRBJ2-1	CASRRESSYNEQFF	TGTGCCAGCAGGCGGGAGAGCTCCTACAATGAGCAGTTCTTC
TRBD1	TRBV6-1	few	TRBJ1-5	CASSAGTGSGHQPQHF	TGTGCCAGCAGCGCTGGGACAGGGTCGGGGCATCAGCCCCAGCATTTT
.	TRBV6-6	.	TRBJ2-1	CASGGGEQFF	TGTGCCAGCGGGGGTGGTGAGCAGTTCTTC
TRBD2	TRBV5-1	.	TRBJ2-1	CASSLNPGTSGNEQFF	TGCGCCAGCAGCCTTAATCCCGGGACTAGCGGCAATGAGCAGTTCTTC
.	TRBV5-1	.	TRBJ2-7	CASTDTAYEQYF	TGCGCCAGCACGGACACGGCCTACGAGCAGTACTTC
.	TRBV19	.	TRBJ2-1	CASAEGRGNNEQFF	TGTGCCAGCGCAGAGGGTAGAGGGAACAATGAGCAGTTCTTC
.	TRBV20-1	few	TRBJ2-6	CSARPAAGANVLTF	TGCAGTGCTAGGCCTGCTGCTGGGGCCAACGTCCTGACTTTC
.	TRBV3-1	.	TRBJ1-2	CASSQIGGNYGYTF	TGTGCCAGCAGCCAAATAGGAGGAAACTATGGCTACACCTTC
.	TRBV6-7	few	TRBJ2-7	CASSGFEQYF	TGTGCCAGCAGCGGGTTCGAGCAGTACTTC